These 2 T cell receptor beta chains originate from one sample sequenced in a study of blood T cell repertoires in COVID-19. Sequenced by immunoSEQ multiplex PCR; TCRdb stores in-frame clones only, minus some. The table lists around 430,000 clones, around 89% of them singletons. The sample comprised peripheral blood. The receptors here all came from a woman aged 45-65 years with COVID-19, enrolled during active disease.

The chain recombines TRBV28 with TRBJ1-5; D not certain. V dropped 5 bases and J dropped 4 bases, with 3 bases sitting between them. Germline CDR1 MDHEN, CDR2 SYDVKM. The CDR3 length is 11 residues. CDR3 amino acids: CASSLNQPQHF. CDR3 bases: TGTGCCAGCAGTCTAAATCAGCCCCAGCATTTT.

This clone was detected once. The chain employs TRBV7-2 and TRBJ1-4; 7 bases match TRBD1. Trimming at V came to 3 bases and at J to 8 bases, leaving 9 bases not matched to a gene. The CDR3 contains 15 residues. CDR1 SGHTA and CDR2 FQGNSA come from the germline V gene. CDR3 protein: CASSLRPGTAEKLFF. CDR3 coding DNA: TGTGCCAGCAGCTTGAGACCCGGGACAGCCGAAAAACTGTTTTTT.